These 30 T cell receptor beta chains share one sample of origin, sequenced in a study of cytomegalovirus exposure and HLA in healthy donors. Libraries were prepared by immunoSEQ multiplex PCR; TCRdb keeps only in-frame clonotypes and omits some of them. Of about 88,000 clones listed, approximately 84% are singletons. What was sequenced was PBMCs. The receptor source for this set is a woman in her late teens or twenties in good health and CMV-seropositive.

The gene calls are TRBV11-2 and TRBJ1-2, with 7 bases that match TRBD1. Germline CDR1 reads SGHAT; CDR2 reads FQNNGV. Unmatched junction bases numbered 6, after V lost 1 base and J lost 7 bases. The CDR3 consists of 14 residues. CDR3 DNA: TGTGCCAGCAGCTTAGCCGGGGACAGTGGTGGCTACACCTTC. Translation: CASSLAGDSGGYTF. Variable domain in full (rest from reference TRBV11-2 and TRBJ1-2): EAGVAQSPRYKIIEKRQSVAFWCNPISGHATLYWYQQILGQGPKLLIQFQNNGVVDDSQLPKDRFSAERLKGVDSTLKIQPAKLEDSAVYLCASSLAGDSGGYTFGSGTRLTVV.

CDR3 nucleotides: TGTGCCAGCAGCCAAACCAGGGGGCGCGAGGACACTGAAGCTTTCTTT. Its translation: CASSQTRGREDTEAFF. The chain couples TRBV14 to TRBJ1-1, with TRBD1 identical over 8 bases. The CDR3 consists of 16 residues. The germline V gene encodes CDR1 SGHDN and CDR2 FVKESK. The trim removed 2 bases at V and 3 bases at J, leaving 8 bases unmatched.

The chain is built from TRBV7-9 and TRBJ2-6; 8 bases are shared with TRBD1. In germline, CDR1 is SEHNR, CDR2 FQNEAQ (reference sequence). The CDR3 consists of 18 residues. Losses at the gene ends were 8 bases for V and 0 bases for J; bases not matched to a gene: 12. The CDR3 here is CASGDSGQGGSGANVLTF. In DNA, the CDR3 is TGTGCCAGCGGTGATTCTGGACAGGGCGGCTCTGGGGCCAACGTCCTGACTTTC.

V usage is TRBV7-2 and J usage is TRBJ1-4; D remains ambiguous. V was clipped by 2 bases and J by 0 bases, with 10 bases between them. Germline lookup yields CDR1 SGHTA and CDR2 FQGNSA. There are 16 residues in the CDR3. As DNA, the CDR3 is TGTGCCAGCAGCTTACTAGAACCAGCAACTAATGAAAAACTGTTTTTT. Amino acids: CASSLLEPATNEKLFF.

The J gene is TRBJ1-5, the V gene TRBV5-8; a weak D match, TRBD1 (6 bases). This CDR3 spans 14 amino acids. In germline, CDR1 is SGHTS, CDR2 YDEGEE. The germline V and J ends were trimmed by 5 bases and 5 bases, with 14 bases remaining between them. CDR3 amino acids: CASSPGQPYQPQHF. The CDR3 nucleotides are TGTGCCAGCAGTCCCGGACAGCCTTATCAGCCCCAGCATTTT. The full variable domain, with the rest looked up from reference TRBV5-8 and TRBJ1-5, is EAGVTQSPTHLIKTRGQQATLRCSPISGHTSVYWYQQALGLGLQFLLWYDEGEERNRGNFPPRFSGRQFPNYSSELNVNALELEDSALYLCASSPGQPYQPQHFGDGTRLSIL.

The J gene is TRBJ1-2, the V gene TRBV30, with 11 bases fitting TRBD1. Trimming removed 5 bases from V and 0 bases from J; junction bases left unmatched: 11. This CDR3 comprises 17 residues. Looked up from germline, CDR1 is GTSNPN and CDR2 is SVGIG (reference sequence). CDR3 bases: TGTGCCTGGCAAGGACCGGGACAGGGGGGGCCTAACTATGGCTACACCTTC. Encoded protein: CAWQGPGQGGPNYGYTF.

For the CDR3, the DNA is TGTGCCAGCAGCTTAAATAGTAGACTAGGCACAGATACGCAGTATTTT. Encoded protein: CASSLNSRLGTDTQYF. The gene calls are TRBV11-2 and TRBJ2-3; D may be TRBD2 (6 bases). Between the trimmed V and J ends, which lost 2 bases and 1 base, there was a span of 13 bases. Germline V CDR1 and CDR2: SGHAT, FQNNGV. CDR3 size: 16 residues.

The CDR3, as DNA: TGCGCCAGCAGCCAAGACAGGGGGCAGACCCAGTACTTC. It specifies CASSQDRGQTQYF. The genes are TRBV4-3 and TRBJ2-5, with 8 bases that match TRBD1. CDR1 LGHNA and CDR2 YSLEER come from the germline V gene. The CDR3 consists of 13 residues. Trimming at V came to 0 bases and at J to 6 bases, leaving 0 bases not matched to a gene.

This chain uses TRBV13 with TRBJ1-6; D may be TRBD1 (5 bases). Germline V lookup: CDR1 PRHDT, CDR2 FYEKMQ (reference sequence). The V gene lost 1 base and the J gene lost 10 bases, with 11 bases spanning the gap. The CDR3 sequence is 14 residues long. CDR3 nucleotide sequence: TGTGCCAGCAGCTTAGTAGGGGAGGGGTCACCCCTCCACTTT. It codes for CASSLVGEGSPLHF.

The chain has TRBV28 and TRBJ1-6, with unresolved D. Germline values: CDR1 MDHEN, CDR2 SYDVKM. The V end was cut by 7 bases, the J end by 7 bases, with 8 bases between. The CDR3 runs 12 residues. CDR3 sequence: CASTRGNSPLHF. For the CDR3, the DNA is TGTGCCAGCACTCGCGGGAATTCACCCCTCCACTTT.

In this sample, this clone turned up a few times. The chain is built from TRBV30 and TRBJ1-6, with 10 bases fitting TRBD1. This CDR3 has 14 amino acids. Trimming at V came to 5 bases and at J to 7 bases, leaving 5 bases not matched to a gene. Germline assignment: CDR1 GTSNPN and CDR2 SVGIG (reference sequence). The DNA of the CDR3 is TGTGCCTGGGGGACAGGGGATAGGAATTCACCCCTCCACTTT. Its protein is CAWGTGDRNSPLHF. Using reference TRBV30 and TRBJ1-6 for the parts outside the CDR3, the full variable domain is SQTIHQWPATLVQPVGSPLSLECTVEGTSNPNLYWYRQAAGRGLQLLFYSVGIGQISSEVPQNLSASRPQDRQFILSSKKLLLSDSGFYLCAWGTGDRNSPLHFGNGTRLTVT.

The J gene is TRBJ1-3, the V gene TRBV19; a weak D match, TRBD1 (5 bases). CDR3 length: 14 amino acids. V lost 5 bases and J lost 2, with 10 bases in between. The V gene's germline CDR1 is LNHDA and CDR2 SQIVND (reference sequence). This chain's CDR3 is CASSEKGTGNTIYF. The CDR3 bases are TGTGCCAGTAGTGAGAAGGGGACTGGAAACACCATATATTTT.

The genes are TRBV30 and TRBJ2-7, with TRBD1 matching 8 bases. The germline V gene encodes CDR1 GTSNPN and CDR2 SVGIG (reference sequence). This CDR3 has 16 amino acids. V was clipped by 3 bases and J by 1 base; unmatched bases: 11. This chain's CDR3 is CAWRGRQGAHSYEQYF. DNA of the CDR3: TGTGCCTGGAGGGGCCGTCAGGGGGCACATTCCTACGAGCAGTACTTC.

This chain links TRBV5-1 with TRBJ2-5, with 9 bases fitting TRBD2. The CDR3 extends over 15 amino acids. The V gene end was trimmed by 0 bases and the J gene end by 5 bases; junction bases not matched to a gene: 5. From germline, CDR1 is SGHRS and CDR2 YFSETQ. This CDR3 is CASSLDVAGAETQYF. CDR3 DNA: TGCGCCAGCAGCTTGGACGTAGCGGGGGCGGAGACCCAGTACTTC.

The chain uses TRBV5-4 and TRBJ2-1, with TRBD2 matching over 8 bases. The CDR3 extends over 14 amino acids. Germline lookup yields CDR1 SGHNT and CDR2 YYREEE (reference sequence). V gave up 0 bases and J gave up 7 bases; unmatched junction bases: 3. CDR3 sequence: CASSLAGGRNEQFF. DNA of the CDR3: TGTGCCAGCAGCTTGGCGGGGGGGCGGAATGAGCAGTTCTTC.

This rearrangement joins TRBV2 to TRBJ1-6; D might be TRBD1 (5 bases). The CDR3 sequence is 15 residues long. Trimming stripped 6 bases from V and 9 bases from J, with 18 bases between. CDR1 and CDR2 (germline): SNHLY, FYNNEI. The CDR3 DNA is TGTGCCAGCAGGTGGGCGGGACGGATTCTTTCACCCCTCCACTTT. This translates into CASRWAGRILSPLHF.

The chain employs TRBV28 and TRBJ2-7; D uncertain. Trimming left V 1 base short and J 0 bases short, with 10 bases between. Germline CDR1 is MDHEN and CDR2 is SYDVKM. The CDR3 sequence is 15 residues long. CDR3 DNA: TGTGCCAGCAGTTTATCCCAGGTTGGCTCCTACGAGCAGTACTTC. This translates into CASSLSQVGSYEQYF.

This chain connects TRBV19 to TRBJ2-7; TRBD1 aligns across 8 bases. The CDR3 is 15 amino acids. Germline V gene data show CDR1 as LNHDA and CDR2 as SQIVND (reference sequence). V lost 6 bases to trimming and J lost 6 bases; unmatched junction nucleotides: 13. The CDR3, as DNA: TGTGCCAGTAGGATCAGAGGACAGGGTTCTGGCGAGCAGTACTTC. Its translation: CASRIRGQGSGEQYF.

For the CDR3, the DNA is TGTGCCAGCAGCCAAGAACAACCCCCCCCCGTCGAAGAGACCCAGTACTTC. Its translation: CASSQEQPPPVEETQYF. The gene calls are TRBV4-2 and TRBJ2-5, with D uncertain. CDR1 is LGHNA and CDR2 is YNFKEQ in the germline V gene. V was clipped by 0 bases and J by 3 bases, with 17 bases between them. This CDR3 has 17 residues.

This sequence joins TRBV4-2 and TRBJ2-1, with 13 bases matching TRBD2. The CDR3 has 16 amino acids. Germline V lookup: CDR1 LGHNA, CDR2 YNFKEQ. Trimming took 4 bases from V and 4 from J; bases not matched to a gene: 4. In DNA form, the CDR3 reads TGTGCCAGCAGCCCACCGGGACTAGCGGGATACAATGAGCAGTTCTTC. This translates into CASSPPGLAGYNEQFF.

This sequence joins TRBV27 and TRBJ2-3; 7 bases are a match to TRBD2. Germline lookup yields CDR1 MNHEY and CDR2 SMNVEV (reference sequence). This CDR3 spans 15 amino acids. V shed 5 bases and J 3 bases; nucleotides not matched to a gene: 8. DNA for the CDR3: TGTGCCAGCAGTCCAAACGCGGGGGAGACAGATACGCAGTATTTT. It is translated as CASSPNAGETDTQYF.

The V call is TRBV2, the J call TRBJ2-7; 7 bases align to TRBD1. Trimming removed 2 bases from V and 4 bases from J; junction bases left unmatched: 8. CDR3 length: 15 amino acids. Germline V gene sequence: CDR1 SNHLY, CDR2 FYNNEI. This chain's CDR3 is CASSELGGQQYEQYF. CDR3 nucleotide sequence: TGTGCCAGCAGTGAATTAGGGGGACAGCAATACGAGCAGTACTTC.

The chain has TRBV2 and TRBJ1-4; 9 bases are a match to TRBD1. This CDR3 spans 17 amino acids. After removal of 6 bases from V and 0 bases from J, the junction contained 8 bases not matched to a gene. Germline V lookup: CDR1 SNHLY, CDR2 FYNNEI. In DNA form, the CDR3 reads TGTGCCAGCAGCGCCTTCGGACAGGGGACAACTAATGAAAAACTGTTTTTT. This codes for CASSAFGQGTTNEKLFF.

Written as DNA, the CDR3 is TGTGCCAGCAGCTTAGGGGCCCTAGGGAGCTATGGCTACACCTTC. This translates into CASSLGALGSYGYTF. The V gene is TRBV7-9, the J gene TRBJ1-2; D not certain. Trimming shortened V by 1 base and J by 4 bases, and 13 bases separated the two germline ends. CDR3 size: 15 residues. CDR1 SEHNR and CDR2 FQNEAQ come from the germline V gene (reference sequence).

As DNA, the CDR3 is TGTGCCAGCAAGGGACAGGGGCTTTCCTACGAGCAGTACTTC. Protein sequence: CASKGQGLSYEQYF. The rearrangement links TRBV2 to TRBJ2-7, with TRBD1 matching 10 bases. This CDR3 has 14 residues. V lost 7 bases, J lost 1 base, and 4 bases stayed unmatched. In germline, CDR1 is SNHLY, CDR2 FYNNEI.

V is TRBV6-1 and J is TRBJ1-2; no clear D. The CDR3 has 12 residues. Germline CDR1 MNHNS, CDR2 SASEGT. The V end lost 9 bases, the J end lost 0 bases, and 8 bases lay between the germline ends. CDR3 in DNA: TGTGCCAGTCTGGGCACTAACTATGGCTACACCTTC. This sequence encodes CASLGTNYGYTF.

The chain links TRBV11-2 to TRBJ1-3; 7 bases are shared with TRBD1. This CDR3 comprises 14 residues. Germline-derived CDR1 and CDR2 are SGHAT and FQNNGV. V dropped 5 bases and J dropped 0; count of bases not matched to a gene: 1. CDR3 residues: CASSRTGSGNTIYF. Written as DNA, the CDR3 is TGTGCCAGCAGCCGGACAGGCTCTGGAAACACCATATATTTT.

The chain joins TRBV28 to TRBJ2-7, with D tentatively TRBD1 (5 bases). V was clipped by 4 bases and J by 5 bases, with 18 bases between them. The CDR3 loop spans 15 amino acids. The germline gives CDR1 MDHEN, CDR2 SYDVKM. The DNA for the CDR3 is TGTGCCAGCAGTTCTCGCCGGACAAGAGCCGACGAGCAGTACTTC. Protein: CASSSRRTRADEQYF.

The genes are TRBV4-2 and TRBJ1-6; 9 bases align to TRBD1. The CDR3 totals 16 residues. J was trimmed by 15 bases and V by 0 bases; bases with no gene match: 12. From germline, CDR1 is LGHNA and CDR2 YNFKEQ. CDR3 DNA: TGTGCCAGCAGCCAAGAACCGGGACAGGGCTTTTCGGACCTCCACTTT. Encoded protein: CASSQEPGQGFSDLHF.

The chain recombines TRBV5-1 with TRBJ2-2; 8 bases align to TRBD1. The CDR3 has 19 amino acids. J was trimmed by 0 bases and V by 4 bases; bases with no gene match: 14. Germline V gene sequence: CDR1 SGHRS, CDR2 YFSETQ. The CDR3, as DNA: TGCGCCAGCAGCCTCCACGAACTACAGACAGGGGCGAACACCGGGGAGCTGTTTTTT. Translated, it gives CASSLHELQTGANTGELFF. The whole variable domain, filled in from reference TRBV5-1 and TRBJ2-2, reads KAGVTQTPRYLIKTRGQQVTLSCSPISGHRSVSWYQQTPGQGLQFLFEYFSETQRNKGNFPGRFSGRQFSNSRSEMNVSTLELGDSALYLCASSLHELQTGANTGELFFGEGSRLTVL.